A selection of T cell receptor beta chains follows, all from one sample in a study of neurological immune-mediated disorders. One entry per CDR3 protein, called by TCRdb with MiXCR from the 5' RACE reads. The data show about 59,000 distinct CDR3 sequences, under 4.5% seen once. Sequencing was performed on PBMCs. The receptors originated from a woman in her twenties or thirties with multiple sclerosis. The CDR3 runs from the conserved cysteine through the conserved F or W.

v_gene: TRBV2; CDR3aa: CASSDPRVGDTLQENTIYF
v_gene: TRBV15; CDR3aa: CATSRDFKTGGEQFF
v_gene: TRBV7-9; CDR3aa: CASSLALRQGRETQYF
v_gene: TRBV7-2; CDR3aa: CASSVRDRGRNEQFF
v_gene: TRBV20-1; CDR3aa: CSIKRDTYEQYF
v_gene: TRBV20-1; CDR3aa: CSARDNRNEKLFF
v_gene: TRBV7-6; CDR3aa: CASSLRTSGSGELFF
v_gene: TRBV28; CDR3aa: CASSGDNSQPQHF
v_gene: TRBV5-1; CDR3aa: CASSLVGPEQYF
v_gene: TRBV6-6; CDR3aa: CASSTVIPGSPLHF
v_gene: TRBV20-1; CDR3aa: CSTLGSLTDTQYF
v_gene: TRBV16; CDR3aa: CASSQMSSGNEQFF
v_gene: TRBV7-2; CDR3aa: CASSLERGFGGYTF
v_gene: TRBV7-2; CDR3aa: CASSPPTDTQYF
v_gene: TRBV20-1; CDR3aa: CSASEVWKTEAFF
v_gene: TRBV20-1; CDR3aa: CSARPDTSGANVLTF
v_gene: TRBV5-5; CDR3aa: CASSLYADQPQHF
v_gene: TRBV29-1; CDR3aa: CSVSGLAEYNEQFF
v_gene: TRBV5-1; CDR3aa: CASSIGTSNQPQHF
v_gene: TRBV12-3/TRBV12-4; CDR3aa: CASSTQTPNEQYF
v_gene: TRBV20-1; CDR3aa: CSAPRKSYEQYF
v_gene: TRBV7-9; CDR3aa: CASSSLQGGEQFF
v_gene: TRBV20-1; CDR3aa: CSARDDGRNQETQYF
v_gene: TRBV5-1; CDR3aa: CASSFSGTQYF
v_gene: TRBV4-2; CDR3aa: CASSQDLRGVNTEAFF
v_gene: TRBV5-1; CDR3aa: CASSVGTSGRTGELFF
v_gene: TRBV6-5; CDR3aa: CASTPQGSNQPQHF
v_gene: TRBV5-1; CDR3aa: CASSPQGLGPYEQYF
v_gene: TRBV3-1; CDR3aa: CASDARGVPDTQYF
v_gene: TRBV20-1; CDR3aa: CSAPGTPSETQYF
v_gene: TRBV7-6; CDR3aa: CASSRDSIKIQYF
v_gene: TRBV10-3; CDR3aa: CAISEGGGYSYEQYF
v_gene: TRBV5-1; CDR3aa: CASSFGTSGWEQYF
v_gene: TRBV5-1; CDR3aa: CASSSGYYGEQFF
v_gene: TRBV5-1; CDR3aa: CASSLGQGSVFF
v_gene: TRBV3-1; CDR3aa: CASRSGAKNIQYF
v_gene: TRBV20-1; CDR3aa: CSARGINGIFEQYF
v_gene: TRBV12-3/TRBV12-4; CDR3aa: CASSLKGSYGYTF
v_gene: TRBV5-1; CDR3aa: CASRWTGKDSPLHF
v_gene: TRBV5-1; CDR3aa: CASSLEGQSYGYTF
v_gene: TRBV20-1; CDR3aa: CSATGSALPNSYEQYF
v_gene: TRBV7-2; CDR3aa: CASSAQGGGFGQYF
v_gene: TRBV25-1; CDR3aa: CASIKDGGLQQTQYF
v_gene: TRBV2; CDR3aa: CASSVGATYEQYF
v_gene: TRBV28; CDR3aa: CASIRMGGLGGGNQPQNF
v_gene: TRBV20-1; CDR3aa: CSARTGQETQYF
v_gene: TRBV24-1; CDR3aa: CATTGSDRGGSDTQYF
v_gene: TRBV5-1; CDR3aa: CASSQQRSQETQYF
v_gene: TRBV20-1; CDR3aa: CSAPRQSYEQYF
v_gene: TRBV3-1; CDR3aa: CASSQDGAQYF
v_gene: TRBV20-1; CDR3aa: CSAGKQGEVYNEQFF
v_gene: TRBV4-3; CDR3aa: CASSQGRLASDTDTQYF
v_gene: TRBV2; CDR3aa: CASSKSGNEQYF
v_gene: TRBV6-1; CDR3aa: CASNSGTGAYNEQFF
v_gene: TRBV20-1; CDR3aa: CSAMDFDSYNEQFF
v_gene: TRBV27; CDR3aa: CASSFGQNYGYTF
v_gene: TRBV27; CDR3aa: CATMFTGANEQFF
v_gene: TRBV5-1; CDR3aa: CASSLALGGANVLTF
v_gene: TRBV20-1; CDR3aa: CSARDWMLAGDNEQFF